This TCR beta chain was sequenced in a study of CD8 T cells in ankylosing spondylitis (dated by TCRdb to the late 2010s). Background for the entire study: T cell receptor beta repertoires were profiled in healthy donors and ankylosing spondylitis patients so that disease-linked TCR variants could be found. The whole study cohort included over 85 healthy donors and 20 to 25 ankylosing spondylitis patients. Peripheral blood samples were taken, and synovial fluid was additionally collected from ankylosing spondylitis patients. The paper's findings and limits, for the study overall: In peripheral blood, the disease-linked clones were found at relatively low frequencies and had a CD8+ phenotype. Significant enrichment of the disease-linked clones was reported in matched synovial fluid samples from ankylosing spondylitis patients. Blood from ankylosing spondylitis patients appeared to be characterized by a TCR beta motif composed of under ten highly homologous amino acid variants. Some TCR beta motif variants had previously been reported in synovial fluid and blood of reactive arthritis patients, which suggested common disease-initiation mechanisms.

The instrument given in TCRdb is Illumina HiSeq 2500. Quantitative 5'-RACE with molecular barcodes was used to prepare TCR beta libraries. For the original study's pipeline: To identify disease-linked TCR variants, a new computational method was used, one built on a probabilistic model of VDJ rearrangement. TCRdb reprocessed the public reads (quality trimming at Q25 with fastp, clone calling with MiXCR) and kept in-frame beta chains. For every CDR3 protein sequence, its rows merge into one entry that carries the most common genes and DNA. The V and J calls and clone size are TCRdb's, not the authors'. The sample has about 800,000 distinct CDR3 sequences on record, approximately 10% of them singletons. Of the sample, 0.51% is held by the ten largest clones. For CDR1 and CDR2, the germline V gene (reference sequence) lists SEHNR and FQNEAQ. The CDR3 has 13 amino acids, counting the end cysteine and phenylalanine. The entry retains the CDR3 DNA only, 39 bases that are in frame from base 1. The V end loses 6 bases and the J end loses 7 bases, and a stretch of 13 bases separates them.

This clonotype was counted only a few times. It has no known antigen specificity. No clone much larger than this one lies a single base away; base qualities are absent. The specimen sequenced was blood, either unsorted or a sorted T cell fraction (not recorded which). This TCR derives from a male donor with ankylosing spondylitis. The rearrangement combines TRBV7-9 with TRBJ2-1; the D gene cannot be resolved reliably. The CDR3 has the sequence CASRLGMWNEQFF. Read as DNA, the sequence is TGTGCCAGCAGATTGGGTATGTGGAATGAGCAGTTCTTC.